These T cell receptor beta chains were read from a single sample in a study of blood T cells in healthy people across ages. A single record per CDR3 protein comes from TCRdb applying MiXCR to the 5' RACE reads. Here the sample spans approximately 760,000 distinct CDR3 sequences, roughly 25% being singletons. The sample also formed part of further work on T cells of mothers and their children.

Material: blood. All receptors come from a boy aged 5-17 years in good health. The CDR3 runs from the conserved cysteine through the conserved F or W. The D gene is left open where the match is weak. For some rows the clone size is stated as once, few or many, or as a class when expanded; others skip it.

TRBD2,TRBJ2-5,TRBV12-3/TRBV12-4,few,TGTGCCAGCAGTTTTAGCGGGGGGGCTGAGACCCAGTACTTC,CASSFSGGAETQYF
-,TRBJ2-4,TRBV6-2/TRBV6-3,few,TGTGCCAGCAGCCCCCCCTGGGGGCGGGACATTCAGTACTTC,CASSPPWGRDIQYF
TRBD1,TRBJ1-6,TRBV15,-,TGTGCCACCAGCAGAGACCGACAGGGCGGCAGATCACCCCTCCACTTT,CATSRDRQGGRSPLHF
-,TRBJ1-1,TRBV7-9,-,TGTGCCAGCAGCTTCCTGGGACGGTCGAACACTGAAGCTTTCTTT,CASSFLGRSNTEAFF
-,TRBJ2-7,TRBV6-2/TRBV6-3,-,TGTGCCAGCAGTTGCACCCCAGGGCGCGAGCAGTACTTC,CASSCTPGREQYF
TRBD2,TRBJ2-7,TRBV4-3,few,TGCGCCAGCAGCCAAGATGCGGGGGAAGTAGGCTACGAGCAGTACTTC,CASSQDAGEVGYEQYF
-,TRBJ1-6,TRBV5-1,-,TGCGCCAGCAGCTTTTCGGGGGAAGATTCACCCCTCCACTTT,CASSFSGEDSPLHF
-,TRBJ1-2,TRBV5-1,few,TGCGCCAGCAGCTTGGAGTGGGGGAGCTACACCTTC,CASSLEWGSYTF
-,TRBJ2-5,TRBV14,-,TGTGCCAGCAGCCAAGTGTTCGGGAGTGAGACCCAGTACTTC,CASSQVFGSETQYF
TRBD2,TRBJ2-7,TRBV7-9,-,TGTGCCAGCAGCTTAGATAGCGGGAGGGCAAGGGAGCAGTACTTC,CASSLDSGRAREQYF
TRBD2,TRBJ2-7,TRBV29-1,few,TGCAGCGTCAAAGCGGTTACTAGCGGGAATTCCTACGAGCAGTACTTC,CSVKAVTSGNSYEQYF
TRBD1,TRBJ2-1,TRBV6-5,-,TGTGCCAGCAGCCCGGACAGGGGGCGGTACAATGAGCAGTTCTTC,CASSPDRGRYNEQFF
TRBD2,TRBJ2-5,TRBV20-1,-,TGCAGTGCTAGCCAGCGGGGGCCACAAGAGACCCAGTACTTC,CSASQRGPQETQYF
-,TRBJ2-3,TRBV29-1,-,TGCAGCGTTGAAGGGGTCGGGTCGAATACGCAGTATTTT,CSVEGVGSNTQYF
-,TRBJ1-5,TRBV7-9,-,TGTGCCAGCAGCTCCATCGAGAATCAGCCCCAGCATTTT,CASSSIENQPQHF
-,TRBJ2-5,TRBV4-3,-,TGCGCCAGCAGCCAAGTTGGGGGCCCCCAAGAGACCCAGTACTTC,CASSQVGGPQETQYF
TRBD1,TRBJ2-1,TRBV7-2,-,TGTGCCAGCAGGCCGGGACAGGCCTACAATGAGCAGTTCTTC,CASRPGQAYNEQFF
-,TRBJ2-7,TRBV5-5,few,TGTGCCAGCAGCTTGGCGCCAGGGGGGGTCTACGAGCAGTACTTC,CASSLAPGGVYEQYF
-,TRBJ2-5,TRBV29-1,few,TGCAGCGTCCCTCCCTTCCAGGGACCCCAAGAGACCCAGTACTTC,CSVPPFQGPQETQYF
-,TRBJ2-1,TRBV3-1,few,TGTGCCAGCAGCCTCAATCGACTAGTGCCCTACAATGAGCAGTTCTTC,CASSLNRLVPYNEQFF
-,TRBJ2-5,TRBV3-1,-,TGTGCCAGCAGCCAAGATGCTCTCGGTGGAGTGTTCTTC,CASSQDALGGVFF
TRBD1,TRBJ2-5,TRBV6-5,few,TGTGCCAGCACCAAGACAGGGGGCTTGACCCAGTACTTC,CASTKTGGLTQYF
TRBD1,TRBJ2-1,TRBV7-2,few,TGTGCCAGCAGCTTAGGGGGACAGGGGGTTGAGCGGCAGTTCTTC,CASSLGGQGVERQFF
-,TRBJ2-5,TRBV7-9,-,TGTGCCAGCAGCTTAGTAGGTTGGCAGGGATTGAAAGAGACCCAGTACTTC,CASSLVGWQGLKETQYF
TRBD2,TRBJ2-2,TRBV6-2/TRBV6-3,few,TGTGCCAGCAGTTACGCCCACGGGGGGAGAAAGCTTTTT,CASSYAHGGRKLF
TRBD1,TRBJ2-7,TRBV11-2,-,TGTGCCAGCAGCTCAATTCGACAGGGACCTTCCTACGAGCAGTACTTC,CASSSIRQGPSYEQYF
TRBD1,TRBJ1-1,TRBV5-6,-,TGTGCCAGCAGCGAAGACAGGGGACTCTTGAGAGGGAACACTGAAGCTTTCTTT,CASSEDRGLLRGNTEAFF
-,TRBJ1-1,TRBV4-3,few,TGCGCCAGCAGCCAAGAGTCACAGCATAACACTGAAGCTTTCTTT,CASSQESQHNTEAFF
TRBD2,TRBJ2-1,TRBV3-1,few,TGTGCCAGCAGCCAAGATATTATTGGACTAGCGGGGGATGAGCAGTTCTTC,CASSQDIIGLAGDEQFF
TRBD1,TRBJ2-1,TRBV6-2/TRBV6-3,-,TGTGCCAGCAGTCCTGACAGGGGGAGCTCCTACAATGAGCAGTTCTTC,CASSPDRGSSYNEQFF
-,TRBJ1-4,TRBV5-1,-,TGCGCCAGCAGCTACGGCCCGCGGACAACTAATGAAAAACTGTTTTTT,CASSYGPRTTNEKLFF
-,TRBJ2-7,TRBV7-9,-,TGTGCCAGCAGCTTACGGGGCGACTACGAGCAGTACTTC,CASSLRGDYEQYF
-,TRBJ2-7,TRBV12-3/TRBV12-4,once,TGTGCCAGCAGCCCAGGGGGAGGGTTGGGCGAGCAGTACTTC,CASSPGGGLGEQYF
TRBD2,TRBJ2-5,TRBV11-3,-,TGTGCCAACAGCCCAGGGGTGCTAGCGGGGGTTCGGGAGACCCAGTACTTC,CANSPGVLAGVRETQYF
TRBD2,TRBJ2-1,TRBV20-1,-,TGCAGTGCTAGTGGCCCGAGTAGCGGGACCTACAATGAGCAGTTCTTC,CSASGPSSGTYNEQFF
TRBD1,TRBJ1-2,TRBV15,many,TGTGCCACCAGGACAGGGAAGGGCGATGGCTACACCTTC,CATRTGKGDGYTF
TRBD2,TRBJ2-3,TRBV20-1,few,TGCAGTGCTAGATTTTGGCTAGCGGGGGGGATTGATACGCAGTATTTT,CSARFWLAGGIDTQYF
-,TRBJ2-1,TRBV5-1,few,TGCGCCAGCTCTCGAGGCGTTTACGCCTCCTACAATGAGCAGTTCTTC,CASSRGVYASYNEQFF
-,TRBJ1-4,TRBV7-8,few,TGTGCCAGCAGCTTTGCGGCAGCTAATGAAAAACTGTTTTTT,CASSFAAANEKLFF
-,TRBJ2-5,TRBV29-1,-,TGCAGCACTAAGGGGGGACTCCAAGAGGCCCAGTACTTC,CSTKGGLQEAQYF
TRBD2,TRBJ2-3,TRBV10-3,few,TGTGCCATCAGTGACCTACGGACTAGCGGTAGCACAGATACGCAGTATTTT,CAISDLRTSGSTDTQYF
-,TRBJ1-1,TRBV19,-,TGTGCCAGTAGTAGGACGGACAGTCGGACTGAAGCTTTCTTT,CASSRTDSRTEAFF
-,TRBJ2-3,TRBV7-2,-,TGTGCCAGCAGCTTAGATAGGACAGCAGATACGCAGTATTTT,CASSLDRTADTQYF
TRBD2,TRBJ2-1,TRBV20-1,-,TGCAGTGCTACCGGACTAGATGCCAATGAGCAGTTCTTC,CSATGLDANEQFF
-,TRBJ1-1,TRBV4-2,few,TGTGCCAGCAGCCCAGTCGGGGGGGGCTTAAGAGCTTTCTTT,CASSPVGGGLRAFF
-,TRBJ1-2,TRBV14,few,TGTGCCAGCAGCCACCACCGGCTAGGGCATAACTATGGCTACACCTTC,CASSHHRLGHNYGYTF